This T cell receptor (beta chain) was sequenced for a study of CD8 T cells in ankylosing spondylitis. Study findings and constraints: Disease-linked clones had a CD8+ phenotype and relatively low frequency in peripheral blood. Previous work reported some of these motif variants in the synovial fluid and blood of reactive arthritis. Reported data indicate significant enrichment of disease-linked clones within matched ankylosing spondylitis synovial fluid.

Notes on this clonotype: Its specificity is unknown. A much larger clone sits a single nucleotide away, making a read error possible.

TCRdb processed the 5' RACE reads anew with MiXCR; each CDR3 protein has one entry. Among hundreds of thousands of distinct CDR3 sequences listed, 8% to 9.5% were seen once. Germline assignment: CDR1 SNHLY and CDR2 FYNNEI. This CDR3 region has 19 residues. Sequencing was performed on blood, either unsorted or a sorted T cell fraction (not recorded which). This TCR derives from a male donor with ankylosing spondylitis or in good health (not recorded which). The chain combines TRBV2 with TRBJ2-6; D gene ambiguous. CDR3: CACSLYPVRGSSGANVLTF. As DNA, the CDR3 is TGTGCCTGCAGTTTATATCCAGTCCGAGGCAGCTCTGGGGCCAACGTCCTGACTTTC.